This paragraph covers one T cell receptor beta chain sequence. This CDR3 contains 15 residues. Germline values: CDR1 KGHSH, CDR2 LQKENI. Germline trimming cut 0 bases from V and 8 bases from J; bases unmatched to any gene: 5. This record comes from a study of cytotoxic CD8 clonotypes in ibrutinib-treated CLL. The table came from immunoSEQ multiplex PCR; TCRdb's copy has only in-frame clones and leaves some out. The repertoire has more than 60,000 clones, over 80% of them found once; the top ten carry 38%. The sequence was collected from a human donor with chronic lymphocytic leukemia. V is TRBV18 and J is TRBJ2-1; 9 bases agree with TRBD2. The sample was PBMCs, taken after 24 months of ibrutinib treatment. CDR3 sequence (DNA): TGTGCCAGCTCACCACCGGGACTAGCCCTTGATGAGCAGTTCTTC. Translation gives CASSPPGLALDEQFF.